The 4 T cell receptor beta chains given below trace back to one sample, sequenced in a study of T cells in narcolepsy. Produced via immunoSEQ multiplex PCR; TCRdb's table is partial and in-frame only. The table records fewer than 35,000 clones, approximately 80% of them present only once. The sequenced material came from CD45RA- memory CD4+ T cells from PBMCs. The receptor source for this set is a human donor with narcolepsy.

The chain is built from TRBV28 and TRBJ2-2, with D maybe TRBD1 (6 bases). The CDR3 totals 17 residues. V was pared by 2 bases and J by 2 bases, with 15 bases between. Germline V gives CDR1 MDHEN, CDR2 SYDVKM. CDR3 DNA: TGTGCCAGCAGTTTAAGAAGGACAGTAACTAACACCGGGGAGCTGTTTTTT. The encoded protein is CASSLRRTVTNTGELFF.

The chain couples TRBV19 to TRBJ1-6; the D is unclear. V was cut by 1 base and J by 11 bases, with 12 bases left in between. Germline lookup yields CDR1 LNHDA and CDR2 SQIVND (reference sequence). This CDR3 is 14 amino acids long. For the CDR3, the DNA is TGTGCCAGTAGTATAGTACACGGCGGGCCACCCCTCCACTTT. Its translation: CASSIVHGGPPLHF.

The chain has TRBV6-6 and TRBJ2-3; the D gene is possibly TRBD1 (5 bases). Germline CDR1 is MNHNY and CDR2 is SVGAGI (reference sequence). Trimming left V 5 bases short and J 0 bases short, with 9 bases between. This CDR3 has 14 residues. Written as DNA, the CDR3 is TGTGCCAGCAGTGCACAGGTTAGCACAGATACGCAGTATTTT. It yields the protein CASSAQVSTDTQYF.

The chain employs TRBV19 and TRBJ1-3; D gene uncertain. Germline-derived CDR1 and CDR2 are LNHDA and SQIVND (reference sequence). The CDR3 covers 13 residues. V lost 6 bases and J lost 2, with 8 bases in between. CDR3 sequence: CASRAVPGNTIYF. CDR3 coding DNA: TGTGCCAGTAGGGCCGTACCTGGAAACACCATATATTTT.